This passage covers 23 T cell receptor beta chains from one sample sequenced in a study of cytomegalovirus exposure and HLA in healthy donors. Researchers ran the PCR with 60 Vbeta and 13 Jbeta primers. Only in-frame clones appear in the TCRdb table, and some are missing; sequencing was by immunoSEQ multiplex PCR. This table holds around 100,000 clones, 60% to 80% found once. The source material was PBMCs. Source of these receptors: a man aged 45-65 years in good health and CMV-seropositive.

This sequence joins TRBV28 and TRBJ2-3; D perhaps matches TRBD1 (6 bases). The CDR3 is 14 residues long. Germline loops: CDR1 MDHEN, CDR2 SYDVKM. Trimming pared 5 bases from V and 3 bases from J, leaving 12 bases between. CDR3 residues: CASSKPDRTDTQYF. In DNA, the CDR3 is TGTGCCAGCAGTAAGCCCGACAGGACAGATACGCAGTATTTT.

V is TRBV15 and J is TRBJ2-1, with TRBD2 identical over 12 bases. Germline CDR1 and CDR2: LNHNV and YYDKDF (reference sequence). V lost 3 bases and J lost 0; bases outside the gene matches: 6. The CDR3 covers 18 residues. This CDR3 reads CATSSDTSGRSSYNEQFF. CDR3 bases: TGTGCCACCAGCAGTGATACTAGCGGGAGGAGCTCCTACAATGAGCAGTTCTTC.

CDR3 loop: CASSLAGLALRELFF. DNA for the CDR3: TGTGCCAGCAGCTTAGCCGGACTAGCGCTTAGGGAGCTGTTTTTT. The J gene is TRBJ2-2, the V gene TRBV11-2; the match to TRBD2 covers 9 bases. This CDR3 comprises 15 residues. The germline gives CDR1 SGHAT, CDR2 FQNNGV. V trimming: 1 base; J trimming: 9 bases; junction bases outside the gene matches: 6.

The chain uses TRBV7-6 and TRBJ2-1; D possibly corresponds to TRBD2 (5 bases). Germline V gene lookup returns CDR1 SGHVS and CDR2 FNYEAQ. CDR3 size: 13 residues. Trimming removed 6 bases from V and 7 bases from J, with 13 bases in between. The DNA for the CDR3 is TGTGCCAGCAGGGCAACTAGTGTGAATGAGCAGTTCTTC. Amino acids: CASRATSVNEQFF.

The J gene is TRBJ2-3, the V gene TRBV19; D is perhaps TRBD1 (6 bases). From germline, CDR1 is LNHDA and CDR2 SQIVND (reference sequence). The CDR3 covers 16 residues. The ends were cut back, 6 bases at V and 2 bases at J, with 18 bases in the middle. The CDR3 DNA is TGTGCCAGTAGGGATCAGGACAGCCTAATCACAGATACGCAGTATTTT. The encoded protein is CASRDQDSLITDTQYF.

This clone has only a few counts. J is TRBJ2-2 and V is TRBV5-1; D perhaps matches TRBD1 (6 bases). The CDR3 extends over 15 amino acids. Germline loops: CDR1 SGHRS, CDR2 YFSETQ. V lost 4 bases, J lost 2 bases, and 12 bases lay in between. The CDR3 here is CASSQDSANTGELFF. The CDR3 nucleotides read TGCGCCAGCAGCCAGGACAGCGCTAACACCGGGGAGCTGTTTTTT. Together with reference TRBV5-1 and TRBJ2-2, the CDR3 gives the full variable domain: KAGVTQTPRYLIKTRGQQVTLSCSPISGHRSVSWYQQTPGQGLQFLFEYFSETQRNKGNFPGRFSGRQFSNSRSEMNVSTLELGDSALYLCASSQDSANTGELFFGEGSRLTVL.

The chain combines TRBV4-3 with TRBJ2-7; 8 nucleotides agree with TRBD1. Germline V gene sequence: CDR1 LGHNA, CDR2 YSLEER. With 1 base clipped from V and 2 bases from J, the junction kept 1 base outside the gene matches. This CDR3 contains 14 residues. The CDR3 DNA is TGCGCCAGCAGCCAAGGGACAGGGCCCTACGAGCAGTACTTC. Protein product: CASSQGTGPYEQYF.

The rearrangement uses TRBV18 and TRBJ2-2; D remains ambiguous. Germline CDR1 and CDR2: KGHSH and LQKENI. The V end lost 5 bases, the J end lost 0 bases, and 4 bases lay between the germline ends. The CDR3 covers 13 residues. The CDR3 loop reads CASSVSNTGELFF. The DNA of the CDR3 is TGTGCCAGCTCAGTATCGAACACCGGGGAGCTGTTTTTT.

The chain couples TRBV5-3 to TRBJ2-3, with 12 nucleotides matching TRBD2. TRBV5-3 is flagged as an ORF with uncertain function. V shed 5 bases, J shed 5 bases, and the junction held 3 bases outside the gene matches. This CDR3 comprises 14 residues. The CDR3 region is CARRLAGGIDTQYF. CDR3 DNA: TGTGCCAGAAGACTAGCGGGAGGTATAGATACGCAGTATTTT.

The chain couples TRBV19 to TRBJ2-5; 15 nucleotides align to TRBD2. The CDR3 covers 16 residues. The ends lost 3 bases at V and 5 bases at J; junction bases unmatched: 4. Germline V lookup: CDR1 LNHDA, CDR2 SQIVND (reference sequence). The CDR3 protein is CASSIGTSGRWETQYF. As DNA, the CDR3 is TGTGCCAGTAGTATTGGGACTAGCGGGAGGTGGGAGACCCAGTACTTC.

The chain links TRBV19 to TRBJ2-2, with D uncertain. CDR3 length: 13 residues. Germline CDR1 LNHDA, CDR2 SQIVND (reference sequence). The ends were cut back, 1 base at V and 9 bases at J, with 9 bases in the middle. The CDR3 DNA is TGTGCCAGTAGTATAGGAGGTAGCTGGGAGCTGTTTTTT. It yields the protein CASSIGGSWELFF.

V and J are TRBV19 and TRBJ2-1; 10 nucleotides match TRBD1. Germline trimming cut 7 bases from V and 6 bases from J; bases unmatched to any gene: 9. The CDR3 is made up of 15 amino acids. Germline V gives CDR1 LNHDA, CDR2 SQIVND (reference sequence). Written as DNA, the CDR3 is TGTGCCAGTACCATGGGGACAGGGGTAGGCAATGAGCAGTTCTTC. This gives the protein CASTMGTGVGNEQFF.

This clone occurred many times. V usage is TRBV23-1 and J usage is TRBJ2-3; TRBD1 aligns across 9 bases. TRBV23-1 belongs to the ORF category, with a function that is uncertain. V dropped 1 base and J dropped 2; count of bases not matched to a gene: 4. The CDR3 is 16 amino acids. DNA of the CDR3: TGCGCCAGCAGTCAATGGGACAGGGACACCACAGATACGCAGTATTTT. It specifies CASSQWDRDTTDTQYF.

The V and J genes are TRBV7-2 and TRBJ1-1, with TRBD1 matching 10 bases. Trimming removed 5 bases from V and 10 bases from J; junction bases left unmatched: 10. CDR1 and CDR2 from the germline V gene are SGHTA and FQGNSA. This CDR3 region has 14 residues. CDR3 amino acids: CASSPRDRGRVAFF. In DNA form, the CDR3 reads TGTGCCAGCAGCCCCCGTGACAGGGGGCGGGTAGCTTTCTTT.

This clone was counted once. The V call is TRBV14, the J call TRBJ2-2, with 11 nucleotides matching TRBD2. The V and J ends lost 3 bases and 3 bases, in that order; junction bases with no gene match: 6. Germline V gene data show CDR1 as SGHDN and CDR2 as FVKESK. This CDR3 has 17 amino acids. The chain's CDR3 is CASSQVAGLADTGELFF. The CDR3 bases are TGTGCCAGCAGCCAGGTCGCGGGACTAGCGGACACCGGGGAGCTGTTTTTT.

This chain links TRBV7-9 with TRBJ2-2; 8 positions match TRBD2. V was pared by 5 bases and J by 6 bases, with 20 bases of the junction left unmatched. Germline V gene data show CDR1 as SEHNR and CDR2 as FQNEAQ (reference sequence). The CDR3 totals 19 residues. CDR3 nucleotide sequence: TGTGCCAGCAGCCCTTCCCGAACGGGGGGGCAGGGATCGGCCGGGGAGCTGTTTTTT. Its protein is CASSPSRTGGQGSAGELFF.

V usage is TRBV5-1 and J usage is TRBJ2-2; 9 positions agree with TRBD1. Germline V lookup: CDR1 SGHRS, CDR2 YFSETQ. The CDR3 has 13 amino acids. Trimming at V came to 7 bases and at J to 5 bases, leaving 3 bases not matched to a gene. CDR3 loop: CASGGQGTGELFF. CDR3 sequence (DNA): TGCGCCAGCGGGGGACAGGGTACCGGGGAGCTGTTTTTT.

In the case of this clone: Other DNA sequences in the same sample also yield this CDR3. The V call is TRBV29-1, the J call TRBJ1-5, with D possibly being TRBD1 (5 bases). The ends were cut back, 4 bases at V and 7 bases at J, with 20 bases in the middle. In germline, CDR1 is SQVTM, CDR2 ANQGSEA. CDR3 length: 15 amino acids. Here the CDR3 reads CSVGEGFGADQPQHF. The CDR3 nucleotides are TGCAGCGTTGGGGAAGGGTTTGGGGCGGACCAGCCCCAGCATTTT.

This clone was picked up a small number of times. The chain carries TRBV30 and TRBJ1-4; D remains unclear. The CDR3 runs 13 residues. V was trimmed by 4 bases and J by 4 bases, leaving 10 bases between them. Germline CDR1 GTSNPN, CDR2 SVGIG (reference sequence). The CDR3 reads CAWTEGYNEKLFF. The DNA of the CDR3 is TGTGCCTGGACCGAGGGATATAATGAAAAACTGTTTTTT. The entire variable domain, with the rest obtained from reference TRBV30 and TRBJ1-4, is as follows: SQTIHQWPATLVQPVGSPLSLECTVEGTSNPNLYWYRQAAGRGLQLLFYSVGIGQISSEVPQNLSASRPQDRQFILSSKKLLLSDSGFYLCAWTEGYNEKLFFGSGTQLSVL.

This chain uses TRBV27 with TRBJ2-2; TRBD2 matches 9 bases. The CDR3 totals 16 residues. Germline V gene data show CDR1 as MNHEY and CDR2 as SMNVEV (reference sequence). The J segment lost 2 bases and the V segment lost 4 bases, leaving 5 bases of the junction unmatched. DNA for the CDR3: TGTGCCAGCAGTTCTCCTAGCGGGAAAAACACCGGGGAGCTGTTTTTT. Translating it yields CASSSPSGKNTGELFF.

The CDR3 DNA follows: TGTGCCAGCTCACCGCTGCGAGTTACAGGGATAACCTACGAGCAGTACTTC. Protein sequence: CASSPLRVTGITYEQYF. This chain connects TRBV18 to TRBJ2-7; D is possibly TRBD1 (6 bases). In germline, CDR1 is KGHSH, CDR2 LQKENI. CDR3 size: 17 residues. Trimming took 3 bases from V and 2 from J, leaving 20 bases between them.

V usage is TRBV28 and J usage is TRBJ1-5; D is possibly TRBD1 (5 bases). Germline V CDR1 and CDR2: MDHEN, SYDVKM. Trimming stripped 6 bases from V and 7 bases from J, with 10 bases between. This CDR3 region has 12 residues. The CDR3 here is CASSETEQPQHF. The CDR3, as DNA: TGTGCCAGCAGCGAGACAGAACAGCCCCAGCATTTT.

This clone was counted a single time. V gene TRBV5-6 combines with J gene TRBJ2-1; 7 bases are a match to TRBD2. CDR3 size: 15 residues. The germline gives CDR1 SGHDT, CDR2 YYEEEE. Losses at the gene ends were 2 bases for V and 1 base for J; bases not matched to a gene: 3. The CDR3 loop reads CASSLAGPSYNEQFF. In nucleotides, the CDR3 is TGTGCCAGCAGCTTAGCGGGGCCGTCCTACAATGAGCAGTTCTTC.